This T cell receptor (beta chain) was sequenced for a study of Ad26.COV2.S vaccination and SARS-CoV-2 variants. Noted treatment: 15 to 20 received Ad26.COV2.S at low or high dose, single or two shots; several received placebo; per-sample allocation not given. Specimen acquisition occurred on day 63 following the initial vaccine or placebo injection. Vaccination used an Ad26 vector expressing Wuhan-strain SARS-CoV-2 spike. The CDR3 has 14 residues. Trimming pared 3 bases from V and 5 bases from J, leaving 14 bases between. Germline loops: CDR1 MNHEY, CDR2 SMNVEV (reference sequence). Findings of the study overall: Vaccinees displayed broader spike-specific TCR repertoires than placebo recipients.

Profiled with immunoSEQ multiplex PCR; TCRdb holds only in-frame clones, not every one. This sample has approximately 300,000 clones, with more than 70% found just once. With regard to this clone: The antigen remains undetermined.

The chain uses TRBV27 and TRBJ2-7; the D gene is possibly TRBD1 (6 bases). This receptor was taken from a person aged 18 to 65 who received the Ad26.COV2.S COVID-19 vaccine or a placebo. Here the sequenced sample was peripheral blood, taken in a trial of Ad26.COV2.S vaccine versus placebo. This CDR3 reads CASSLSTGSNEQYF. In DNA, the CDR3 is TGTGCCAGCAGTTTGAGTACAGGGTCGAACGAGCAGTACTTC.